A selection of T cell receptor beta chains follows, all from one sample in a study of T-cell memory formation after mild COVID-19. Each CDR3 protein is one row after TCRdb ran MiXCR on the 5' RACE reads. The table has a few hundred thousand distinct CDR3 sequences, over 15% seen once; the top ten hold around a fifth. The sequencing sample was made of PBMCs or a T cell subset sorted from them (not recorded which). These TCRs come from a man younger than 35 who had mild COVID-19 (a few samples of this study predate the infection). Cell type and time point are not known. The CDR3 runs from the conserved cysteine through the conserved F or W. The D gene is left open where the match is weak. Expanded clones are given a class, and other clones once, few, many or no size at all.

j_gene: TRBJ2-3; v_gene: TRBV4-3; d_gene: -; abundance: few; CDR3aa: CASSHDTNTDTQYF; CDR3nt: TGCGCCAGCAGCCATGATACCAACACAGATACGCAGTATTTT
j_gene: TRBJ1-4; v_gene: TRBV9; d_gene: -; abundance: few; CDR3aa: CASSSSPGRHEKLFF; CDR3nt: TGTGCCAGCAGCTCTAGCCCGGGCCGTCATGAAAAACTGTTTTTT
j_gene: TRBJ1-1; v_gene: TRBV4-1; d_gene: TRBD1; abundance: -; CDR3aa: CASSLTRGPAFF; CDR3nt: TGCGCCAGCAGCTTAACCAGGGGGCCAGCTTTCTTT
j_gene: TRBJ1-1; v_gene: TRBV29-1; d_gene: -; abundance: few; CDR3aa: CSVVWGAGNTEAFF; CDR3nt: TGCAGCGTTGTGTGGGGGGCCGGGAACACTGAAGCTTTCTTT
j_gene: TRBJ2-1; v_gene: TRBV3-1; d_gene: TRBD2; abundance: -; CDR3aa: CASSLGLAGGGGSYNEQFF; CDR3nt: TGTGCCAGCAGCCTCGGACTAGCGGGGGGTGGAGGATCCTACAATGAGCAGTTCTTC
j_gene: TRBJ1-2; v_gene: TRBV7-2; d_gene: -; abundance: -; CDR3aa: CASSLYGFNYGYTF; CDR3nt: TGTGCCAGCAGCCTTTATGGGTTCAACTATGGCTACACCTTC
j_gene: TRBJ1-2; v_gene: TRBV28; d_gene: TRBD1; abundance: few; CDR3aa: CASSLWGDSLNGYTF; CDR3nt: TGTGCCAGCAGTTTATGGGGGGACAGTCTTAATGGCTACACCTTC
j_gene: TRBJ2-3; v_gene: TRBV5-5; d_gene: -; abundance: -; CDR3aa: CASSPQGPSDTQYF; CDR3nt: TGTGCCAGCAGCCCCCAGGGGCCCTCAGATACGCAGTATTTT
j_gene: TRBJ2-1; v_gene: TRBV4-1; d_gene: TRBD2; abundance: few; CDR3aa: CASSQERRGVPFF; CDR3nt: TGCGCCAGCAGCCAAGAAAGGCGGGGGGTCCCGTTCTTC
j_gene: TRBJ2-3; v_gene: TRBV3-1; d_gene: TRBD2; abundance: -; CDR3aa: CASSRLAGGPSTQYF; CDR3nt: TGTGCCAGCAGCCGTCTAGCGGGGGGGCCCAGTACGCAGTATTTT
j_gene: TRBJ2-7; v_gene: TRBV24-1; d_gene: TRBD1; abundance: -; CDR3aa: CATRRGQGVYEQYF; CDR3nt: TGTGCCACCAGGAGGGGGCAGGGGGTCTACGAGCAGTACTTC
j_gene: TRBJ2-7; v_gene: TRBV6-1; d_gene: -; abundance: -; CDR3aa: CASSDWQGSYEQYF; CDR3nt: TGTGCCAGCAGTGATTGGCAGGGCTCCTACGAGCAGTACTTC
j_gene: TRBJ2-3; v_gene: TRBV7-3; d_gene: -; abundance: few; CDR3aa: CASSRTGITDTQYF; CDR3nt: TGTGCCAGCAGCCGTACAGGGATCACAGATACGCAGTATTTT
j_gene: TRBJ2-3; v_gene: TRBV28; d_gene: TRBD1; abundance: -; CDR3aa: CAISRTGTADTQYF; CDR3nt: TGTGCCATTTCGCGGACAGGGACCGCAGATACGCAGTATTTT
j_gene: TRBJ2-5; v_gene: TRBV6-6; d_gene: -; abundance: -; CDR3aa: CASSYSRTRPDTPQYF; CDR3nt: TGTGCCAGCAGTTACTCTAGAACTAGACCTGACACGCCCCAGTACTTC
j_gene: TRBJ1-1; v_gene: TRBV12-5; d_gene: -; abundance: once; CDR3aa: CASGLVKGGVAEAFF; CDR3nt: TGTGCTAGTGGTTTGGTTAAGGGAGGAGTCGCTGAAGCTTTCTTT
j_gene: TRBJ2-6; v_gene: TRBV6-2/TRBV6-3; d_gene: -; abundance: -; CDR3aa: CASSPPYSSGANVLTF; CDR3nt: TGTGCCAGCAGCCCCCCGTATTCCTCTGGGGCCAACGTCCTGACTTTC
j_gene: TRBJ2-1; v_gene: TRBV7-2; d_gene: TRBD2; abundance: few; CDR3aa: CASSTRLAGGHNEQFF; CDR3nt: TGTGCCAGCAGCACTAGACTAGCGGGGGGGCACAATGAGCAGTTCTTC
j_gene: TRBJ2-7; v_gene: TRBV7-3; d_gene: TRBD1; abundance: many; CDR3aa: CASSGTGEYEQYF; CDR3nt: TGTGCCAGCTCCGGGACAGGGGAGTACGAGCAGTACTTC
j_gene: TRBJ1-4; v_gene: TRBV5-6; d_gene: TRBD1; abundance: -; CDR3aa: CASSGTAANEKLFF; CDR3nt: TGTGCCAGCAGCGGGACAGCAGCTAATGAAAAACTGTTTTTT
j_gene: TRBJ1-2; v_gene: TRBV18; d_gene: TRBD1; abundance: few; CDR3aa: CASSDRGNYGYTF; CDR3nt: TGTGCCAGCTCCGACAGGGGGAACTATGGCTACACCTTC
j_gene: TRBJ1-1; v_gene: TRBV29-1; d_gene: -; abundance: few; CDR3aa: CSVENPDLNTEAFF; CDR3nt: TGCAGCGTTGAAAACCCCGACTTGAACACTGAAGCTTTCTTT
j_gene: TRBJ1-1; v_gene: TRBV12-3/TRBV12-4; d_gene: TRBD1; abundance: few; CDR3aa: CASSWAGGSAFF; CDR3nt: TGTGCCAGCAGCTGGGCAGGGGGTTCAGCTTTCTTT
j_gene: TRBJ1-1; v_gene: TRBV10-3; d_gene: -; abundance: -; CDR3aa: CAISEPTSTEAFF; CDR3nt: TGTGCCATCAGTGAGCCGACAAGCACTGAAGCTTTCTTT
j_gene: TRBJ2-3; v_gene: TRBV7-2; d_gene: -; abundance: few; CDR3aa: CASSLMPHGPDTQYF; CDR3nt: TGTGCCAGCAGCTTAATGCCCCACGGCCCAGATACGCAGTATTTT
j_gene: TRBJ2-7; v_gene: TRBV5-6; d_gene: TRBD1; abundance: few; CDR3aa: CASSPGQGSNYEQYF; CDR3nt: TGTGCCAGCAGCCCCGGACAGGGAAGTAACTACGAGCAGTACTTC
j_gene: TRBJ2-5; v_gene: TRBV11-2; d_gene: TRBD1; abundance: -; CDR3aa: CASSRPGQGGIDQETQYF; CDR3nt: TGTGCCAGCAGCCGACCGGGACAGGGGGGCATCGATCAAGAGACCCAGTACTTC
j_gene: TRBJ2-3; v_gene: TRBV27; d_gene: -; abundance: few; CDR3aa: CASSGWTTLTDTQYF; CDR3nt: TGTGCCAGCTCAGGGTGGACTACCCTCACAGATACGCAGTATTTT
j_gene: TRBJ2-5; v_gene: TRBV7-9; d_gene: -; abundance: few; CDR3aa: CASSPLRTYQETQYF; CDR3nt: TGTGCCAGCAGCCCCCTTCGGACGTACCAAGAGACCCAGTACTTC
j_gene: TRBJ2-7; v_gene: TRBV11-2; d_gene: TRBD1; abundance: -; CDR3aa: CASSPFGTGGTFTDEQYF; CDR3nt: TGTGCCAGCAGCCCCTTCGGGACAGGCGGGACATTCACTGACGAGCAGTACTTC
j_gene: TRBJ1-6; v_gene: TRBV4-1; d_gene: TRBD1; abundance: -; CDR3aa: CASSQVRGRRDYNSPLHF; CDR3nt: TGCGCCAGCAGCCAAGTGAGGGGGCGACGGGACTATAATTCACCCCTCCACTTT
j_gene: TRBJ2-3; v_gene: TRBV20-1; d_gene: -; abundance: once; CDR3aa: CSARDSRTDTQYF; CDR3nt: TGCAGTGCTAGGGACAGTCGCACAGATACGCAGTATTTT
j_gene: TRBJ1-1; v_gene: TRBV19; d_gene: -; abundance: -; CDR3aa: CASSSDIWSEAFF; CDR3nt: TGTGCCAGTAGTTCGGACATCTGGAGTGAAGCTTTCTTT
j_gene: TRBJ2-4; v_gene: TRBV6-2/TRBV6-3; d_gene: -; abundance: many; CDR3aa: CASSGDEAKNIQYF; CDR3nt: TGTGCCAGCAGCGGGGACGAGGCCAAAAACATTCAGTACTTC
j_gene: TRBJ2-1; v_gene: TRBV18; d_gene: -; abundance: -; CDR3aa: CASSPPGEGSNEQFF; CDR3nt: TGTGCCAGCTCACCACCTGGTGAGGGGTCCAATGAGCAGTTCTTC
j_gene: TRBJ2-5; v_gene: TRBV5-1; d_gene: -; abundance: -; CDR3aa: CASSLTQQHQETQYF; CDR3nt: TGCGCCAGCAGCTTGACCCAGCAACATCAAGAGACCCAGTACTTC
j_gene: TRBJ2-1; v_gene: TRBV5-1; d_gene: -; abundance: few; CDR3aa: CASSLEWDEQFF; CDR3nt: TGCGCCAGCAGCTTGGAATGGGATGAGCAGTTCTTC
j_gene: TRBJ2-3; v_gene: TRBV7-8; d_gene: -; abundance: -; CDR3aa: CARSPWRVTDTQYF; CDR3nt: TGTGCCAGAAGCCCCTGGCGGGTCACAGATACGCAGTATTTT
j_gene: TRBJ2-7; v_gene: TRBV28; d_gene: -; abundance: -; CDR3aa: CASSLSGGSYEQYF; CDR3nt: TGTGCCAGCAGTTTATCAGGGGGGTCCTACGAGCAGTACTTC
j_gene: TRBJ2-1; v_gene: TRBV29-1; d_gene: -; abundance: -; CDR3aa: CSVVPQGGYNEQFF; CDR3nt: TGCAGCGTTGTTCCGCAGGGAGGATACAATGAGCAGTTCTTC
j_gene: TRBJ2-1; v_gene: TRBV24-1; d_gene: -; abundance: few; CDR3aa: CATSAPGDNEQFF; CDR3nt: TGTGCCACCAGTGCCCCAGGGGACAATGAGCAGTTCTTC
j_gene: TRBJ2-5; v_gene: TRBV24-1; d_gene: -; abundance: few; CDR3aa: CATSPRGSEETQYF; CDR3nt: TGTGCCACCAGTCCACGGGGTTCCGAAGAGACCCAGTACTTC
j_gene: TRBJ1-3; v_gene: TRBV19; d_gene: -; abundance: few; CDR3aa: CASERTYRGPGNTIYF; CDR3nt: TGTGCCAGCGAACGGACATATCGGGGGCCTGGAAACACCATATATTTT
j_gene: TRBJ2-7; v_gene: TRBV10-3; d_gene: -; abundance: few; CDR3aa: CAISETTGGKEQYF; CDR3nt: TGTGCCATCAGTGAGACTACTGGGGGGAAAGAGCAGTACTTC
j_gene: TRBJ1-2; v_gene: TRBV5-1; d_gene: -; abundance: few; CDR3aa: CASSLDPGAPYGYTF; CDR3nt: TGCGCCAGCAGCTTGGATCCAGGGGCCCCCTATGGCTACACCTTC
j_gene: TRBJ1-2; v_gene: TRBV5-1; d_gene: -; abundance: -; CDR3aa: CASSSELGHALYTF; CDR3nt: TGCGCCAGCAGCTCAGAGTTGGGACACGCGTTGTACACCTTC
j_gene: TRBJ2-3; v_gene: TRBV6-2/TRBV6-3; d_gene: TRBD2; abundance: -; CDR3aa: CASSPIEARGTRYTQYF; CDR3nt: TGTGCCAGCAGTCCAATCGAAGCGCGGGGGACCCGGTATACGCAGTATTTT
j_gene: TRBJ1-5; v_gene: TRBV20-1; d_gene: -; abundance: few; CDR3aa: CSARPGVFFGQPQHF; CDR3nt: TGCAGTGCAAGGCCGGGAGTATTTTTCGGTCAGCCCCAGCATTTT
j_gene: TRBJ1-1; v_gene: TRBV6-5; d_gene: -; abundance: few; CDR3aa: CASSHEGLNTEAFF; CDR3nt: TGTGCCAGCAGTCACGAGGGCCTGAACACTGAAGCTTTCTTT
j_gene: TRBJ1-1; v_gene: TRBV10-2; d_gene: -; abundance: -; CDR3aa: CASSEDLALRDTEAFF; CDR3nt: TGCGCCAGCAGTGAGGATTTGGCCCTCCGGGACACTGAAGCTTTCTTT
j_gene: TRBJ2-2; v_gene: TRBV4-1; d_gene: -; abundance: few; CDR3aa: CASSQTGTYTGELFF; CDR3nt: TGCGCCAGCAGCCAGACCGGGACGTACACCGGGGAGCTGTTTTTT
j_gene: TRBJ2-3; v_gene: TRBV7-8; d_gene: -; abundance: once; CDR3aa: CASSSPGSTDTQYF; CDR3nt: TGTGCCAGCAGCTCCCCGGGCAGCACAGATACGCAGTATTTT
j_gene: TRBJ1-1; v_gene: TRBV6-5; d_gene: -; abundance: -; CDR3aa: CASSYSKTPGTEAFF; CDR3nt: TGTGCCAGCAGTTACTCGAAAACCCCCGGGACTGAAGCTTTCTTT
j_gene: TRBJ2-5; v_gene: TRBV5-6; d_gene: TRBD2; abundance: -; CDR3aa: CASSLVRGGVETQYF; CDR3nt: TGTGCCAGCAGCTTGGTCCGGGGGGGCGTTGAGACCCAGTACTTC